Listed below are T cell receptor beta chains from one sample, sequenced in a study of shared clonotypes between healthy human individuals. The table came from immunoSEQ multiplex PCR; TCRdb's copy has only in-frame clones and leaves some out. The table includes about 2.4 million clones, roughly 93% detected once. Material for sequencing was naive CD4+ T cells from PBMCs. The receptors come from a man between 18 and 35 years old in good health. Some clones in this sample may be carry-over from other donors' samples. CDR3s include the opening cysteine and the closing phenylalanine or tryptophan. Fields, in order: D gene, J gene, V gene, CDR3 protein, CDR3 DNA. D genes are given only for firm matches.

>NA|TRBJ1-1|TRBV16
CASSLVGAEAFF
TGTGCCAGCAGCCTGGTGGGGGCTGAAGCTTTCTTT
>TRBD1|TRBJ2-1|TRBV7-6
CASSHGQVDYNEQFF
TGTGCCAGCAGCCATGGACAGGTCGACTACAATGAGCAGTTCTTC
>NA|TRBJ1-2|TRBV6-6
CASSYSSGALNYGYTF
TGTGCCAGCAGTTACTCGTCCGGGGCCCTCAACTATGGCTACACCTTC
>TRBD1|TRBJ2-4|TRBV20-1
CSARGTGIQYF
TGCAGTGCTAGGGGGACAGGGATTCAGTACTTC
>TRBD1|TRBJ2-7|TRBV9
CASSAGTGGPYEQYF
TGTGCCAGCAGCGCTGGGACAGGGGGTCCCTACGAGCAGTACTTC
>NA|TRBJ2-5|TRBV7-2
CASSFRRAQETQYF
TGTGCCAGCAGCTTCAGACGGGCCCAAGAGACCCAGTACTTC
>TRBD1|TRBJ2-7|TRBV7-6
CASSTGTGGFDEQYF
TGTGCCAGCAGCACTGGGACAGGGGGCTTCGACGAGCAGTACTTC
>TRBD1|TRBJ2-1|TRBV7-2
CASSSNRGPYNEQFF
TGTGCCAGCAGTTCAAACAGGGGCCCCTACAATGAGCAGTTCTTC
>TRBD1|TRBJ1-2|TRBV10-3
CAISIGQGENYGYTF
TGTGCCATCAGTATAGGACAGGGAGAGAACTATGGCTACACCTTC
>TRBD2|TRBJ2-7|TRBV2
CASSGLQREIYEQYF
TGTGCCAGCAGTGGGCTCCAGCGGGAGATCTACGAGCAGTACTTC
>TRBD1|TRBJ2-6|TRBV5-1
CASSLDRAGANVLTF
TGCGCCAGCAGCTTAGACAGGGCTGGGGCCAACGTCCTGACTTTC